This entry describes one T cell receptor (beta chain). Its antigen is undetermined. These data belong to a study of cytomegalovirus exposure and HLA in healthy donors. Study summary: Counted in an early data release were approximately 85 million unique TCRs from HLA-typed donors.

Whole-study results and caveats: Reported performance of the classifier showed diagnosis of cytomegalovirus status with high specificity and sensitivity.

Germline CDR1 reads SGHNT; CDR2 reads YYREEE (reference sequence). The CDR3 runs 14 residues. The V end lost 4 bases, the J end lost 1 base, and 11 bases lay between the germline ends. PCR used 60 Vbeta primers and 13 Jbeta primers. Measured with immunoSEQ multiplex PCR; TCRdb has only the in-frame clones, and not every one. The sample carries approximately 190,000 clones, 82% recorded once. This sequence originates from a young woman in good health and CMV-seronegative. Material for sequencing was PBMCs. The V and J genes are TRBV5-4 and TRBJ1-1, with D possibly matching TRBD1 (6 bases). The DNA for the CDR3 is TGTGCCAGCAGCGGGGGACACCAGAACACTGAAGCTTTCTTT. It yields the protein CASSGGHQNTEAFF.